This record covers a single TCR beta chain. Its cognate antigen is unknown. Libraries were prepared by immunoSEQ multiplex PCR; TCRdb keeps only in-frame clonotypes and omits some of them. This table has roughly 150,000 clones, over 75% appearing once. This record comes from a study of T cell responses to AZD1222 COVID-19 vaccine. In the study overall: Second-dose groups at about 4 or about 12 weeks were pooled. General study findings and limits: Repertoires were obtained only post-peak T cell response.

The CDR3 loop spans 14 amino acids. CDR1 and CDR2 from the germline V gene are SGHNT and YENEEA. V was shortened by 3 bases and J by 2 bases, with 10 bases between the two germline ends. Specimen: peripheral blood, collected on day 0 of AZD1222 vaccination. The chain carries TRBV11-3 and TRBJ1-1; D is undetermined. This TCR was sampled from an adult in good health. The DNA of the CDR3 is TGTGCCAGCAGCTTGTCCCGGAGAAACACTGAAGCTTTCTTT. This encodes CASSLSRRNTEAFF.